A selection of T cell receptor beta chains follows, all from one sample in a study of blood T cell repertoires in COVID-19. The protocol was immunoSEQ multiplex PCR, while the TCRdb copy is restricted to in-frame clones and leaves out a portion. The repertoire holds roughly 180,000 clones, 70% to 85% seen once, with approximately 7% in the top ten. The sample taken for sequencing was peripheral blood. Source of these receptors: an elderly man with COVID-19, enrolled during active disease. Each CDR3 is given with its conserved first and last residue. D genes are given only for firm matches. Clone size is stated in some rows and not others, as once, few, many or a class when expanded.

TRBJ2-3 | NA | TRBV5-1 | NA | CASLRGAHSTDTQYF | TGCGCCAGCCTCAGGGGGGCGCATTCCACAGATACGCAGTATTTT
TRBJ1-1 | NA | TRBV18 | NA | CASSPEARPRGAFF | TGTGCCAGCTCACCTGAGGCCAGGCCAAGGGGTGCTTTCTTT
TRBJ2-2 | TRBD1 | TRBV6-6 | few | CATYRGQAGELFF | TGTGCCACGTACAGGGGGCAGGCCGGGGAGCTGTTTTTT
TRBJ1-2 | TRBD1 | TRBV12-3/TRBV12-4 | NA | CASTPDRAYGYTF | TGTGCCAGCACTCCGGACAGGGCTTATGGCTACACCTTC
TRBJ1-6 | NA | TRBV2 | NA | CATSEDSSYSPLHF | TGTGCCACCTCGGAGGACAGCTCCTATTCACCCCTCCACTTT
TRBJ2-6 | NA | TRBV6-4 | once | CASSYQGTGANVLTF | TGTGCCAGCAGCTATCAGGGAACTGGGGCCAACGTCCTGACTTTC
TRBJ2-1 | TRBD2 | TRBV5-5 | NA | CASSEPTDGGAENEQFF | TGTGCCAGCAGCGAGCCAACGGACGGGGGGGCTGAGAATGAGCAGTTCTTC
TRBJ1-2 | NA | TRBV25-1 | NA | CASREENYGYTF | TGTGCCAGCAGGGAGGAAAACTATGGCTACACCTTC
TRBJ1-2 | TRBD1 | TRBV28 | NA | CASRPYRQGADYGYTF | TGTGCCAGCAGACCTTACAGACAGGGAGCGGATTATGGCTACACCTTC
TRBJ2-3 | TRBD1 | TRBV19 | NA | CASSLGTGGADTQYF | TGTGCCAGTAGTCTAGGGACAGGGGGGGCGGATACGCAGTATTTT
TRBJ2-1 | TRBD1 | TRBV6-5 | NA | CASSQGANEQFF | TGTGCCAGCTCTCAGGGGGCTAATGAGCAGTTCTTC
TRBJ1-1 | TRBD1 | TRBV2 | NA | CASSARQGKTEAFF | TGTGCCAGCAGTGCTAGACAGGGTAAGACTGAAGCTTTCTTT
TRBJ1-4 | TRBD1 | TRBV6-4 | few | CASSGKTGGGGNEKLFF | TGTGCCAGCAGTGGAAAGACAGGGGGCGGGGGTAATGAAAAACTGTTTTTT
TRBJ2-5 | NA | TRBV5-1 | NA | CASSLDPRSALIPETQYF | TGCGCCAGCAGCTTGGACCCACGTAGTGCCCTGATCCCAGAGACCCAGTACTTC
TRBJ1-2 | NA | TRBV29-1 | once | CSVEMRGPNYGYTF | TGCAGCGTTGAAATGCGAGGGCCCAACTATGGCTACACCTTC
TRBJ2-1 | NA | TRBV24-1 | NA | CATSDFDSGEQFF | TGTGCCACCAGTGATTTCGACTCGGGAGAGCAGTTCTTC
TRBJ1-4 | NA | TRBV2 | NA | CASSEAGGKLFF | TGTGCCAGCAGTGAAGCCGGGGGAAAACTGTTTTTT
TRBJ1-2 | TRBD1 | TRBV4-2 | NA | CASSPGQFWGYTF | TGTGCCAGCAGCCCGGGACAGTTTTGGGGCTACACCTTC
TRBJ2-7 | TRBD1 | TRBV11-2 | few | CASSPRTGLQYF | TGTGCCAGCAGCCCGCGGACAGGGCTGCAGTACTTC
TRBJ1-4 | NA | TRBV28 | NA | CASSFQGRFNEKLFF | TGTGCCAGCAGTTTTCAGGGCCGGTTTAATGAAAAACTGTTTTTT
TRBJ2-5 | NA | TRBV2 | NA | CASSELEETQYF | TGTGCCAGCAGTGAGCTTGAGGAGACCCAGTACTTC
TRBJ2-3 | TRBD1 | TRBV7-2 | NA | CASSWGTGQGTDTQYF | TGTGCCAGCAGCTGGGGGACAGGGCAAGGGACAGATACGCAGTATTTT
TRBJ1-6 | NA | TRBV7-9 | NA | CASSLTTAGSYNSPLHF | TGTGCCAGCAGCTTAACGACAGCCGGCTCCTATAATTCACCCCTCCACTTT
TRBJ1-1 | NA | TRBV5-1 | NA | CASSLVTGFSAEAFF | TGCGCCAGCAGCTTGGTTACAGGGTTTAGCGCTGAAGCTTTCTTT
TRBJ1-2 | NA | TRBV7-2 | NA | CASSLGTSNGYTF | TGTGCCAGCAGCTTAGGGACAAGTAATGGCTACACCTTC
TRBJ2-5 | TRBD2 | TRBV29-1 | NA | CSVAGLGAEETQYF | TGCAGCGTTGCGGGACTAGGAGCGGAAGAGACCCAGTACTTC
TRBJ2-7 | NA | TRBV10-3 | once | CAISESTGTYEQYF | TGTGCCATCAGTGAGTCGACAGGCACCTACGAGCAGTACTTC
TRBJ1-2 | TRBD1 | TRBV5-4 | NA | CASSFSRTGGYTF | TGTGCCAGCAGCTTTTCCCGGACAGGTGGCTACACCTTC
TRBJ1-2 | NA | TRBV9 | NA | CASSVSHLPYGYTF | TGTGCCAGCAGCGTGTCACATTTACCTTATGGCTACACCTTC
TRBJ1-1 | NA | TRBV4-2 | NA | CASSQALNLNTEAFF | TGTGCCAGCAGCCAAGCCCTAAACTTGAACACTGAAGCTTTCTTT
TRBJ2-7 | TRBD1 | TRBV27 | NA | CASSGVGVSGTAPYEQYF | TGTGCCAGCAGTGGGGTGGGGGTGTCCGGGACAGCCCCCTACGAGCAGTACTTC
TRBJ2-5 | TRBD1 | TRBV10-3 | NA | CAISVDRGQGETQYF | TGTGCCATCAGCGTAGACAGGGGCCAGGGAGAGACCCAGTACTTC
TRBJ1-2 | NA | TRBV5-1 | NA | CASSPGDDYGYTF | TGCGCCAGCAGCCCCGGGGATGACTATGGCTACACCTTC
TRBJ1-6 | NA | TRBV5-4 | NA | CASSRQGWPPLHF | TGTGCCAGCAGCCGTCAGGGGTGGCCACCCCTCCACTTT
TRBJ2-3 | TRBD2 | TRBV24-1 | NA | CATSDFGKTSGGALWTDTQYF | TGTGCCACCAGTGATTTCGGGAAGACTAGCGGGGGGGCCCTATGGACAGATACGCAGTATTTT
TRBJ2-3 | TRBD2 | TRBV7-3 | NA | CASSLLGLAGAPDTQYF | TGTGCCAGCAGCTTACTAGGACTAGCGGGGGCCCCAGATACGCAGTATTTT